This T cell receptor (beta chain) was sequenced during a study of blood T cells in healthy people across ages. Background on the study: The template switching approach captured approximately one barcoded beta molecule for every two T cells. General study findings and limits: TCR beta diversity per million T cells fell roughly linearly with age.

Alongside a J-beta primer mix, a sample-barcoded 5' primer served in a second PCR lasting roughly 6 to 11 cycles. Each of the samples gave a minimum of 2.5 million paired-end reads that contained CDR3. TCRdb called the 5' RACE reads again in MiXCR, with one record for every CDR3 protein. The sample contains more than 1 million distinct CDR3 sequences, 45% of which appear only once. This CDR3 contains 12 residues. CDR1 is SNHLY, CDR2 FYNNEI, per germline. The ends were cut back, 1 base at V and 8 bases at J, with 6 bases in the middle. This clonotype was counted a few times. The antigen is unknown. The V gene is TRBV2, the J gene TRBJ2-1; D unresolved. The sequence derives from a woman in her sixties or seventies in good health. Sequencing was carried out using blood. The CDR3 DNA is TGTGCCAGCAGTGAAGGGGCGGATGAGCAGTTCTTC. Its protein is CASSEGADEQFF.